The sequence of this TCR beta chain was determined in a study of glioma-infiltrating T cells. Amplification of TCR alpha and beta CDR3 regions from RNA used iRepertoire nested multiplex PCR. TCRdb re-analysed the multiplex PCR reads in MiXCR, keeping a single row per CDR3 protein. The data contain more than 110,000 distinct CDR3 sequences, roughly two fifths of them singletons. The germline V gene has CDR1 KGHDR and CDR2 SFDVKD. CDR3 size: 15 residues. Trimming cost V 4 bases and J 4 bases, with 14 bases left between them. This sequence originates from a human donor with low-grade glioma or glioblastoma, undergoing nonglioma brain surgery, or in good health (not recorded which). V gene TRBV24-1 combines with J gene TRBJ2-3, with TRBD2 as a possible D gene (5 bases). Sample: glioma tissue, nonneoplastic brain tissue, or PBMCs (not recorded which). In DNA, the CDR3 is TGTGCCACCAGTGAAGGAGGAAGAGTTTCAGATACGCAGTATTTT. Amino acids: CATSEGGRVSDTQYF.